These 16 T cell receptor beta chains originate from one sample sequenced in a study of identical twins. MiXCR, run by TCRdb on the 5' RACE reads, gives a single entry per CDR3 protein. The data hold 1.5 million to 2 million distinct CDR3 sequences, with around a third observed a single time. Material for sequencing was cord blood. All receptors derive from a newborn girl in good health.

CDR3 in DNA: TGTGCCAGCAGAACAGGGGTCCCGCCAGATACGCAGTATTTT. It codes for CASRTGVPPDTQYF. V and J are TRBV12-3 or TRBV12-4 and TRBJ2-3, with 7 bases that match TRBD1. V trimming: 6 bases; J trimming: 4 bases; junction bases outside the gene matches: 7. The CDR3 totals 14 residues.

This clonotype was seen at least ten times. V and J are TRBV24-1 and TRBJ2-1; D possibly corresponds to TRBD1 (5 bases). V was shortened by 5 bases and J by 6 bases, with 19 bases between the two germline ends. Germline V gene data show CDR1 as KGHDR and CDR2 as SFDVKD. The CDR3 covers 16 residues. In nucleotides, the CDR3 is TGTGCCACCAGTGCCCTCAGGGTGGAAGTAGGCAATGAGCAGTTCTTC. Translation gives CATSALRVEVGNEQFF.

This rearrangement joins TRBV27 to TRBJ1-5; D gene ambiguous. The germline V and J ends were trimmed by 0 bases and 0 bases, with 12 bases remaining between them. CDR1 and CDR2 from the germline V gene are MNHEY and SMNVEV (reference sequence). The CDR3 loop spans 17 amino acids. For the CDR3, the DNA is TGTGCCAGCAGTTTATCCAGTGGAGGGTATAGCAATCAGCCCCAGCATTTT. Amino acid sequence: CASSLSSGGYSNQPQHF.

Worth noting for this clonotype: The junction shows a germline mismatch at one end, possibly a read error. The chain links TRBV27 to TRBJ2-7, with TRBD2 matching over 13 bases. The length of the CDR3 is 18 residues. Per germline, CDR1 MNHEY and CDR2 SMNVEV (reference sequence). The CDR3 sequence is CASSGFRTSGSSSYERYF. The CDR3, as DNA: TGTGCCAGCAGTGGATTTCGGACTAGCGGGAGTAGCTCCTACGAGCGGTACTTC.

This clonotype occurred once. The chain carries TRBV20-1 and TRBJ2-1, with unresolved D. The ends were cut back, 5 bases at V and 1 base at J, with 12 bases in the middle. The CDR3 has 14 residues. Germline V gives CDR1 DFQATT, CDR2 SNEGSKA (reference sequence). The CDR3: CSAFGRTSYNEQFF. CDR3 nucleotide sequence: TGCAGTGCTTTCGGTCGTACATCCTACAATGAGCAGTTCTTC.

This clonotype occurred a few times. The chain links TRBV24-1 to TRBJ2-1; D unclear. The V and J ends lost 5 bases and 3 bases respectively, with 7 bases between them. Germline assignment: CDR1 KGHDR and CDR2 SFDVKD. The CDR3 consists of 13 residues. The CDR3 coding sequence is TGTGCCACCAGTGGGGCAATCTACAATGAGCAGTTCTTC. Its protein is CATSGAIYNEQFF.

This clonotype has a handful of counts. The CDR3 region is CASKDPGRSYNEQFF. The CDR3 nucleotides are TGCGCCAGCAAGGATCCGGGGAGATCCTACAATGAGCAGTTCTTC. The genes are TRBV5-1 and TRBJ2-1; perhaps TRBD2 as D (5 bases). Germline CDR1 reads SGHRS; CDR2 reads YFSETQ. The CDR3 spans 15 residues. Trimming took off 6 bases at V and 1 base at J, with 14 bases between the two ends.

The chain joins TRBV20-1 to TRBJ1-4; unclear D gene. Germline CDR1 and CDR2: DFQATT and SNEGSKA (reference sequence). V was cut by 3 bases and J by 3 bases, with 14 bases left in between. This CDR3 is 15 amino acids long. CDR3 nucleotide sequence: TGCAGTGCTAGCCCCTCCGGGTTCGCTAATGAAAAACTGTTTTTT. It translates to CSASPSGFANEKLFF.

This clonotype was seen a few times. The CDR3 DNA follows: TGTGCCAGCAGTTACTCGCTCGGACAGTCCCAAGAGACCCAGTACTTC. Translation gives CASSYSLGQSQETQYF. The chain joins TRBV6-6 to TRBJ2-5; tentative D call: TRBD1 (6 bases). Trimming pared 0 bases from V and 1 base from J, leaving 12 bases between. Germline values: CDR1 MNHNY, CDR2 SVGAGI (reference sequence). CDR3 size: 16 residues.

This clonotype was picked up many times. The chain is built from TRBV7-2 and TRBJ2-7; no reliable D call. CDR3 length equals 14 residues. V lost 1 base, J lost 3 bases, and 10 bases lay in between. CDR1 SGHTA and CDR2 FQGNSA come from the germline V gene. As DNA, the CDR3 is TGTGCCAGCAGCTTAGACAGCTTTCTCTACGAGCAGTACTTC. It is translated as CASSLDSFLYEQYF.

The rearrangement joins TRBV7-9 to TRBJ2-1; 10 positions agree with TRBD2. Germline V gives CDR1 SEHNR, CDR2 FQNEAQ (reference sequence). The CDR3 contains 14 residues. With 10 bases clipped from V and 5 bases from J, the junction kept 8 bases outside the gene matches. DNA of the CDR3: TGTGCCATCACCCGGACTAGCGGAGACAATGAGCAGTTCTTC. Amino acids: CAITRTSGDNEQFF.

In the case of this clonotype: Given the absence of the conserved phenylalanine or tryptophan at the CDR3 end, a read error is likely. The rearrangement uses TRBV12-3 or TRBV12-4 and TRBJ2-5; 7 bases agree with TRBD2. J was trimmed by 4 bases and V by 1 base; bases with no gene match: 0. The CDR3 covers 13 residues. DNA for the CDR3: TGTGCCAGCAGTTTAGGGACTAGAGAGACCCAGTACTTA. Encoded protein: CASSLGTRETQYL.

CDR3 sequence (DNA): TGTGCCAGTAGGGGGACGCGGCGGAACACTGAAGCTTTCTTT. As protein: CASRGTRRNTEAFF. The chain links TRBV19 to TRBJ1-1, with a tentative D call TRBD1 (5 bases). Germline V gene data show CDR1 as LNHDA and CDR2 as SQIVND (reference sequence). This CDR3 is 14 amino acids long. V was clipped by 6 bases and J by 1 base, with 12 bases between them.

This rearrangement joins TRBV4-2 to TRBJ1-1; D not certain. Germline-derived CDR1 and CDR2 are LGHNA and YNFKEQ. Trimming left V 0 bases short and J 1 base short, with 12 bases between. The CDR3 spans 16 residues. The CDR3 reads CASSQEGGLGNTEAFF. In DNA form, the CDR3 reads TGTGCCAGCAGCCAAGAGGGCGGTCTGGGGAACACTGAAGCTTTCTTT.

This clonotype has just a few counts. V gene TRBV20-1 combines with J gene TRBJ2-3; tentatively, D is TRBD1 (6 bases). Trimming took 3 bases from V and 3 from J, leaving 16 bases between them. CDR1 and CDR2 (germline): DFQATT, SNEGSKA (reference sequence). The CDR3 has 15 amino acids. CDR3 nucleotides: TGCAGTGCTAGCGGGCGAACAGGGTGGACAGATACGCAGTATTTT. Its translation is CSASGRTGWTDTQYF.

This chain links TRBV6-5 with TRBJ2-1; 13 bases fit TRBD2. CDR1 and CDR2 (germline): MNHEY, SVGAGI. V lost 1 base to trimming and J lost 4 bases; unmatched junction nucleotides: 16. There are 21 residues in the CDR3. CDR3 coding DNA: TGTGCCAGCAGTTACTATGGGACTAGCGGGACGACTTTAAATTTTTACAATGAGCAGTTCTTC. Translation gives CASSYYGTSGTTLNFYNEQFF.